This T cell receptor (beta chain) was documented in a study of tumour-infiltrating T cells in Burkitt lymphoma. Data came from immunoSEQ multiplex PCR; TCRdb stores just in-frame clones and leaves some out. The sample lists several thousand clones; over 65% were seen once. CDR3 size: 13 residues. V lost 4 bases, J lost 12 bases, and 14 bases lay in between. Germline V lookup: CDR1 SGDLS, CDR2 YYNGEE. This clone was observed a single time. The sample was tumor tissue. The chain links TRBV9 to TRBJ2-6; D is perhaps TRBD2 (6 bases). The receptor comes from a human donor with Burkitt lymphoma. The CDR3 region is CASSYTGGGVLTF. The CDR3 DNA sequence: TGTGCCAGCAGCTACACCGGGGGAGGCGTCCTGACTTTC.